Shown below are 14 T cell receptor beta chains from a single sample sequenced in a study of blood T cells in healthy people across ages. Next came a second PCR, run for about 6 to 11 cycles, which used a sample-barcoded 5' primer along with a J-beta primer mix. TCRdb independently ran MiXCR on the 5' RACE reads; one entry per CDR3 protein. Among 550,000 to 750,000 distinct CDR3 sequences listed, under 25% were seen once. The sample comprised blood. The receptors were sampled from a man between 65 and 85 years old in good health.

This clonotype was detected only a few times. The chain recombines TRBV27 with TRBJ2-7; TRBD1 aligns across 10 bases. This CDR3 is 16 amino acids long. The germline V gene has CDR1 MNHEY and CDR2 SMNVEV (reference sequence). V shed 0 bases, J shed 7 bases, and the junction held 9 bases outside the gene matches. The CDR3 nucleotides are TGTGCCAGCAGTTTATCGACAGGGGGCTGGTATAAAGAGCAGTACTTC. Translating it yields CASSLSTGGWYKEQYF.

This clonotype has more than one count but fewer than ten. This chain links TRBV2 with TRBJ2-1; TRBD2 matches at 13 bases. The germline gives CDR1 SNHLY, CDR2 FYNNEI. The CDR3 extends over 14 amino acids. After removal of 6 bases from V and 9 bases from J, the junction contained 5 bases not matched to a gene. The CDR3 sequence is CASRGLAGAVEQFF. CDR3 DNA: TGTGCCAGCAGAGGACTAGCGGGAGCGGTTGAGCAGTTCTTC.

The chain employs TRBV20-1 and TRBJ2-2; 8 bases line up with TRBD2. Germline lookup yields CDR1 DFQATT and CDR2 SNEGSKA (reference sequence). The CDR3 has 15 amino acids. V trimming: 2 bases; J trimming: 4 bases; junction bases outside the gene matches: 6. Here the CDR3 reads CSARIAAGATGELFF. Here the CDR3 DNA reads TGCAGTGCTAGAATCGCAGCGGGAGCCACCGGGGAGCTGTTTTTT.

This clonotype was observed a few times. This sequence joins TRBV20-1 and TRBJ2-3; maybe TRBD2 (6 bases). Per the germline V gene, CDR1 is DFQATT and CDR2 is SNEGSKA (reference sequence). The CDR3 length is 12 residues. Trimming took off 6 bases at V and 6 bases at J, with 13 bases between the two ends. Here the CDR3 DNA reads TGCAGTGCAAGACTAGGCGCCGATACGCAGTATTTT. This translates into CSARLGADTQYF.

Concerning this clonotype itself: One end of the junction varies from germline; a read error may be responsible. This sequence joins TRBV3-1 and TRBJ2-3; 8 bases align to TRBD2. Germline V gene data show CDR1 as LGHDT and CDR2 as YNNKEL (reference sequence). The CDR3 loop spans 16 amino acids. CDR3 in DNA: TGTGCTAGCAGCCGGGAGGGTGGAGCTAGAACGGCAACGCAGTATTTT. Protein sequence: CASSREGGARTATQYF.

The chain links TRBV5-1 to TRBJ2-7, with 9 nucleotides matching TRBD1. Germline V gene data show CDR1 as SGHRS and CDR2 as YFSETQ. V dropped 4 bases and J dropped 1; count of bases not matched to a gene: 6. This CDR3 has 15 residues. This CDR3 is CASSPDRGLSYEQYF. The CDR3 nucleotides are TGCGCCAGCAGCCCGGACAGGGGCCTATCCTACGAGCAGTACTTC. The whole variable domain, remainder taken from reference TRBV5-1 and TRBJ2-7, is KAGVTQTPRYLIKTRGQQVTLSCSPISGHRSVSWYQQTPGQGLQFLFEYFSETQRNKGNFPGRFSGRQFSNSRSEMNVSTLELGDSALYLCASSPDRGLSYEQYFGPGTRLTVT.

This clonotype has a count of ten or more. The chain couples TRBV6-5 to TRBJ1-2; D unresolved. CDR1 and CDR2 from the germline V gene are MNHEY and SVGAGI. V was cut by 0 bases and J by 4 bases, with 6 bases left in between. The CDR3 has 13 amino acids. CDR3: CASSYSRSYGYTF. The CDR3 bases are TGTGCCAGCAGTTACTCCAGGAGCTATGGCTACACCTTC.

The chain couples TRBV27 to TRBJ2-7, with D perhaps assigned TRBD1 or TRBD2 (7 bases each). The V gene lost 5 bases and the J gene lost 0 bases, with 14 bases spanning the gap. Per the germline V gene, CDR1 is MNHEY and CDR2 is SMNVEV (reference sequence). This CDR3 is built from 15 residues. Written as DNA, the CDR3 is TGTGCCAGCAGTCAAGCGGGACAGAGCTCCTACGAGCAGTACTTC. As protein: CASSQAGQSSYEQYF.

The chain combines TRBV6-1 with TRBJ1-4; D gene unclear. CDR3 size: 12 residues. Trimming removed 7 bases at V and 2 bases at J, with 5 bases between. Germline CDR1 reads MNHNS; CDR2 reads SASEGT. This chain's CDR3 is CASTTTNEKLFF. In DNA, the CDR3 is TGTGCCAGCACGACCACTAATGAAAAACTGTTTTTT.

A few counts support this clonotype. CDR3 protein: CASSFPLHLADTQYF. The CDR3 nucleotides read TGTGCCAGCAGTTTTCCCCTGCATCTCGCAGATACGCAGTATTTT. This sequence joins TRBV28 and TRBJ2-3, with no clear D. Germline V CDR1 and CDR2: MDHEN, SYDVKM. V dropped 3 bases and J dropped 4 bases, with 14 bases sitting between them. CDR3 length equals 15 residues.

CDR3 loop: CASSAVTGTNEKLFF. CDR3 in DNA: TGTGCCAGCAGTGCTGTGACAGGGACTAATGAAAAACTGTTTTTT. The chain links TRBV2 to TRBJ1-4; 7 bases match TRBD1. CDR1 and CDR2 from the germline V gene are SNHLY and FYNNEI. V lost 4 bases to trimming and J lost 2 bases; unmatched junction nucleotides: 4. The CDR3 spans 15 residues.

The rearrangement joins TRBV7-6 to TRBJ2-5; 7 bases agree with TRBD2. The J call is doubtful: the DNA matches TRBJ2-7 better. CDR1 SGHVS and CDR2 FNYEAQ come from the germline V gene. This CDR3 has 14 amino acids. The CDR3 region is CASSPSTSRGEQYF. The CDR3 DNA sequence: TGTGCCAGCAGCCCCTCGACTAGCCGGGGCGAGCAGTACTTC.

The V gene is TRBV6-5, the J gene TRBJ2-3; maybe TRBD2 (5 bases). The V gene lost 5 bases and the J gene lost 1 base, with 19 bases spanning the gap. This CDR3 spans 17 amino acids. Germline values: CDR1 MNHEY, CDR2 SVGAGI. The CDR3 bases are TGTGCCAGCAGTGACCCAAGAGGGCCTACTGGCACAGATACGCAGTATTTT. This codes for CASSDPRGPTGTDTQYF.

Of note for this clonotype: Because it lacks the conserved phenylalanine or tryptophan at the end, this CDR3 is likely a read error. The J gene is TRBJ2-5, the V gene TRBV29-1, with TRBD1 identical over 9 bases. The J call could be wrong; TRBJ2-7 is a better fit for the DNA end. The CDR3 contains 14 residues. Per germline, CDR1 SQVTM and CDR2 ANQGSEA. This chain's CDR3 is CSVAGTGKTYEQYL. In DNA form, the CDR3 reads TGCAGCGTGGCGGGGACAGGGAAGACCTACGAGCAGTACCTC.